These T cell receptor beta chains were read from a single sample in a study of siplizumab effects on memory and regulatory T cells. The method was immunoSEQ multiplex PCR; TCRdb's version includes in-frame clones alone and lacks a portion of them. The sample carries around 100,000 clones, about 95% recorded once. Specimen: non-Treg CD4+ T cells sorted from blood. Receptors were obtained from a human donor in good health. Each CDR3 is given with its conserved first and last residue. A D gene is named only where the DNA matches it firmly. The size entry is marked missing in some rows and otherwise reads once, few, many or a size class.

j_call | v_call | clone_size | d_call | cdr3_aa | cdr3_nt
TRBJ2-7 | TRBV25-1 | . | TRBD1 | CASSDHRTGSSYEQYF | TGTGCCAGCAGTGATCACCGGACAGGGAGCTCCTACGAGCAGTACTTC
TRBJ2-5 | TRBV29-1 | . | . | CSVEGGETQYF | TGCAGCGTGGAAGGGGGGGAGACCCAGTACTTC
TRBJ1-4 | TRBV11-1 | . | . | CASSVGWGEKLFF | TGTGCCAGCAGCGTCGGTTGGGGGGAAAAACTGTTTTTT
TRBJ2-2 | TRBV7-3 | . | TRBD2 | CASSLSPRLAGYTGELFF | TGTGCCAGCAGCTTAAGCCCCCGACTAGCGGGGTACACCGGGGAGCTGTTTTTT
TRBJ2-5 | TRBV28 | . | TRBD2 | CASSSGLAGRETQYF | TGTGCCAGCAGTTCGGGACTAGCGGGACGTGAGACCCAGTACTTC
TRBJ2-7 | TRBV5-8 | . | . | CASSLAGIDEQYF | TGTGCCAGCAGCTTGGCAGGAATAGACGAGCAGTACTTC
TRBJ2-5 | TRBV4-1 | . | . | CASSQGGRGRYQETQYF | TGCGCCAGCAGCCAGGGGGGCAGGGGTCGGTACCAAGAGACCCAGTACTTC
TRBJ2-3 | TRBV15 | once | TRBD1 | CAAGQGFLDTQYF | TGTGCCGCGGGACAGGGCTTCCTAGATACGCAGTATTTT
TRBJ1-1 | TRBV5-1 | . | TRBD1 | CASSIDRVFSPEAFF | TGCGCCAGCAGCATCGACAGGGTTTTTTCGCCTGAAGCTTTCTTT
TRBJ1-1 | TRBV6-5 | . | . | CASSLRLNTEAFF | TGTGCCAGCAGTTTGAGGCTGAACACTGAAGCTTTCTTT
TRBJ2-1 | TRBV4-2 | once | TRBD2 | CASSPSGGRGNEQFF | TGTGCCAGCAGCCCTTCGGGAGGGAGGGGAAATGAGCAGTTCTTC
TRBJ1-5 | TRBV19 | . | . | CASSPTPSRPQHF | TGTGCCAGTAGCCCTACGCCCTCCAGGCCCCAGCATTTT
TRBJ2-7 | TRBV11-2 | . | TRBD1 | CASSLRGQGSNEQYF | TGTGCCAGCAGCTTAAGGGGACAGGGGTCGAACGAGCAGTACTTC
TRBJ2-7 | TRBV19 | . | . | CASSMLGSSYEQYF | TGTGCCAGTAGTATGCTCGGGAGCTCCTACGAGCAGTACTTC
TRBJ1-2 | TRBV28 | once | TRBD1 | CASRQRGLNYGYTF | TGTGCCAGCCGACAAAGGGGGCTGAACTATGGCTACACCTTC
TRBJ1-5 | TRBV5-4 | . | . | CASSLGGGNQPQHF | TGTGCCAGCAGCTTGGGGGGGGGCAATCAGCCCCAGCATTTT
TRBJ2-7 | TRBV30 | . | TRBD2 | CAWGPAGWSEQYF | TGTGCCTGGGGTCCAGCGGGATGGAGCGAGCAGTACTTC
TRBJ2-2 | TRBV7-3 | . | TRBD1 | CASSLQGAAGELFF | TGTGCCAGCAGCTTACAGGGGGCTGCCGGGGAGCTGTTTTTT
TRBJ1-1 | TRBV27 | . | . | CASSGGGTEAFF | TGTGCCAGCAGTGGGGGCGGGACTGAAGCTTTCTTT